Listed here is a single T cell receptor beta chain. Its antigen is not yet known. Base qualities are not at hand, and no much larger clone is one base apart. These data belong to a study of T cell responses to AZD1222 COVID-19 vaccine (dated by TCRdb to the early 2020s). A note on the overall study: AZD1222 recipients with second doses at about 4 weeks or about 12 weeks were pooled, because spike-specific TCR depth and breadth did not differ between schedules. A total of under 250 trial participants underwent TCR sequencing, of whom about 200 had received two doses of AZD1222 and around 25 had received two doses of the MenACWY control vaccine. Trial participants were enrolled by age into subgroups of 18-55, 56-69 and 70-plus years, and around 150, 28 and 57 TCR-sequenced participants, respectively, were included in these subgroups. Overall study results and their limits: The 56-69-year group was small, and its depth increase did not reach significance, likely because of low power. Conclusions about previously exposed vaccinees are limited, since just a handful of AZD1222 recipients were seropositive for SARS-CoV-2 at baseline. Participants were mostly white British and included more females than males, and it was suggested by the authors that clonal diversity may have been underestimated. After two AZD1222 doses, spike-specific TCR breadth and depth were significantly higher than at day 0 and than in MenACWY recipients. CD4 TCRs associated with the vaccine covered the entire spike protein, and the dominant responses were in regions 160-218 and 743-854. Reportedly, almost half of the unique spike-specific TCRs recognized epitopes lying outside the regions that are mutated in the B.1.351 and B.1.1.7 variants. No day 14 peak-response samples were available, so repertoires were characterized only after the peak T cell response.

The V and J ends are trimmed by 1 base and 5 bases, leaving 6 bases between them. The CDR3, from cysteine to phenylalanine, totals 13 residues. The kept DNA is CDR3 alone, 39 bases in frame from the first base. According to the germline V gene, CDR1 reads SGHTS and CDR2 reads YDEGEE. The time point label, as the study defines it: baseline before first vaccination. Vaccinee samples came from UK trials COV001 and COV002, including a single-blind randomized controlled phase 2/3 trial of AZD1222 (ChAdOx1 nCoV-19) in healthy adults. For TCRbeta chain sequencing, PBMC samples from trial participants were taken at day 0 and at day 28 after the second dose. The CDR3 regions of human TCRbeta chains were analyzed by immunosequencing. The study's processing was this. Repertoire TCRs were checked for matches against a reference library of SARS-CoV-2-specific TCRs that had been generated using the MIRA antigen-specificity platform. Breadth meant the fraction of unique TCRs that were SARS-CoV-2-associated, whereas depth meant the fraction of total T cells that were SARS-CoV-2-associated. Using the MIRA data, every spike-specific TCR was mapped to the spike region that the TCR reacted to and assigned to either a CD4 or a CD8 class. Log10-transformed breadth and depth values were compared by one-way ANOVA with Sidak's multiple comparisons tests. The table comes from immuneACCESS by way of TCRdb, which keeps in-frame sequences with V and J called. Part of the clones is missing from these tables; in studies checked, under half for an unresolved V gene and the rest for unknown reasons. D and trimming come from the DNA, and the V and J calls and clone size come from that table. The sample includes approximately 110,000 clones, with roughly 90% observed a single time. The ten largest clones add up to roughly 4.2% of the sample.

This TCR was recovered from an adult in good health. The sample here was peripheral blood, taken on day 0 of AZD1222 vaccination. Here the chain combines TRBV5-8 and TRBJ2-2; tentative D gene TRBD1, with 5 bases matching. This receptor has the CDR3 CASSLQGTGELFF. The DNA reads TGTGCCAGCAGCTTGCAGGGAACCGGGGAGCTGTTTTTT.